Shown below are 9 T cell receptor beta chains from a single sample sequenced in a study of chemoradiotherapy in HPV16-positive cancers. Profiling relied on immunoSEQ multiplex PCR, and the TCRdb table lists in-frame clones only, not all of them. In the table there are around 320 clones, approximately 89% of which are singletons. The material sequenced was tumor tissue, taken from a patient who underwent chemoradiotherapy. Receptors originate from a human donor with HPV-associated anogenital cancer.

The J gene is TRBJ2-2, the V gene TRBV28; no firm D call. V lost 3 bases, J lost 7 bases, and 9 bases lay in between. Per the germline V gene, CDR1 is MDHEN and CDR2 is SYDVKM. CDR3 size: 13 residues. CDR3 residues: CASSFLYNGELFF. CDR3 DNA sequence: TGTGCCAGCAGTTTTCTGTATAACGGGGAGCTGTTTTTT.

This rearrangement joins TRBV5-1 to TRBJ2-7; D unresolved. CDR3 length: 12 residues. The V gene lost 0 bases and the J gene lost 6 bases, with 7 bases spanning the gap. Germline V gives CDR1 SGHRS, CDR2 YFSETQ. The CDR3 is CASSLGRSEQYF. The CDR3, as DNA: TGCGCCAGCAGCTTGGGTAGGTCCGAGCAGTACTTC.

The chain links TRBV6-6 to TRBJ1-2; D remains unclear. V lost 4 bases to trimming and J lost 9 bases, with 9 bases between them. Germline CDR1 and CDR2: MNHNY and SVGAGI (reference sequence). CDR3 size: 11 residues. The CDR3 nucleotides are TGTGCCAGCAGTTTAAGGGCTAGCTACACCTTC. Residues: CASSLRASYTF.

The chain joins TRBV5-1 to TRBJ1-4, with 8 bases fitting TRBD1. The CDR3 loop spans 16 amino acids. Germline assignment: CDR1 SGHRS and CDR2 YFSETQ. Trimming at V came to 4 bases and at J to 5 bases, leaving 10 bases not matched to a gene. The CDR3 is CASSPGGTGRNEKLFF. The CDR3 region has the DNA TGCGCCAGCAGCCCAGGCGGGACAGGACGAAATGAAAAACTGTTTTTT.

The J gene is TRBJ2-1, the V gene TRBV27; 11 nucleotides line up with TRBD2. CDR1 MNHEY and CDR2 SMNVEV come from the germline V gene (reference sequence). The CDR3 loop spans 15 amino acids. Germline trimming cut 4 bases from V and 9 bases from J; bases unmatched to any gene: 8. The CDR3 here is CASSSRLAGRVEQFF. CDR3 nucleotides: TGTGCCAGCAGTTCCCGACTAGCGGGAAGAGTTGAGCAGTTCTTC.

This chain links TRBV5-4 with TRBJ2-5; D is undetermined. The ends were cut back, 3 bases at V and 5 bases at J, with 11 bases in the middle. This CDR3 spans 13 amino acids. Germline V CDR1 and CDR2: SGHNT, YYREEE (reference sequence). CDR3: CASSSAGSETQYF. DNA of the CDR3: TGTGCCAGCAGCTCCGCCGGGTCGGAGACCCAGTACTTC.

The J gene is TRBJ2-3, the V gene TRBV4-3; possibly TRBD2 for D (6 bases). This CDR3 has 17 amino acids. V dropped 0 bases and J dropped 1 base, with 14 bases sitting between them. CDR1 and CDR2 (germline): LGHNA, YSLEER. The chain's CDR3 is CASSQELGGGGTDTQYF. CDR3 nucleotides: TGCGCCAGCAGCCAAGAACTAGGCGGAGGGGGCACAGATACGCAGTATTTT.

This chain uses TRBV5-1 with TRBJ2-7; a possible D gene is TRBD1 (5 bases). Germline V CDR1 and CDR2: SGHRS, YFSETQ. With 0 bases removed from V and 4 bases from J, the gap between germline ends came to 8 bases. The CDR3 loop spans 13 amino acids. CDR3 region: CASSLEGRYEQYF. CDR3 sequence (DNA): TGCGCCAGCAGCTTGGAGGGGCGGTACGAGCAGTACTTC.

Here the CDR3 DNA reads TGTGCCAGCAGCTTGTCCCGAGGGGGCTCCTACGAGCAGTACTTC. Protein product: CASSLSRGGSYEQYF. The chain carries TRBV5-4 and TRBJ2-7; tentatively, D is TRBD1 (6 bases). The ends were cut back, 1 base at V and 0 bases at J, with 11 bases in the middle. CDR1 SGHNT and CDR2 YYREEE come from the germline V gene (reference sequence). CDR3 length: 15 residues.